The 17 T cell receptor beta chains in this list originate from one sample, sequenced in a study of T cells in Graves' hyperthyroidism and ophthalmopathy. It was RNA transcripts that yielded the amplified TCR beta CDR3 regions. An initial round of RT-PCR targeting the TCR CDR3 relied on the HTBI primer set. MiXCR, run by TCRdb on the multiplex PCR reads, gives a single entry per CDR3 protein. The sample lists more than 500,000 distinct CDR3 sequences; roughly 15% were seen once. Material: blood. The source is a woman between 35 and 50 years old with Graves' hyperthyroidism.

The sample holds a few counts of this clonotype. The chain combines TRBV5-1 with TRBJ1-6; D is unclear. The CDR3 spans 16 residues. The germline V gene encodes CDR1 SGHRS and CDR2 YFSETQ. Trimming shortened V by 3 bases and J by 8 bases, and 18 bases separated the two germline ends. CDR3 nucleotide sequence: TGCGCCAGCAGCTCGGCATCCGGGAGCCGGGATTCACCCCTCCACTTT. Its protein is CASSSASGSRDSPLHF.

Ten or more counts support this clonotype. This chain links TRBV5-1 with TRBJ2-1; D gene ambiguous. The ends were cut back, 4 bases at V and 7 bases at J, with 27 bases in the middle. CDR3 length equals 18 residues. Germline assignment: CDR1 SGHRS and CDR2 YFSETQ. CDR3 loop: CASSPAGWAGPMGNEQFF. CDR3 nucleotide sequence: TGCGCCAGCAGCCCGGCAGGTTGGGCAGGCCCTATGGGGAATGAGCAGTTCTTC.

The chain has TRBV13 and TRBJ1-1; possibly TRBD1 for D (6 bases). This CDR3 region has 14 residues. Germline CDR1 is PRHDT and CDR2 is FYEKMQ (reference sequence). The V gene lost 5 bases and the J gene lost 3 bases, with 13 bases spanning the gap. CDR3 region: CASSPGAGDTEAFF. As DNA, the CDR3 is TGTGCCAGCAGCCCAGGGGCTGGGGACACTGAAGCTTTCTTT.

This clonotype showed up many times. This chain connects TRBV6-5 to TRBJ2-5, with D tentatively TRBD1 or TRBD2 (7 bases each). Germline CDR1 reads MNHEY; CDR2 reads SVGAGI. V lost 0 bases, J lost 4 bases, and 15 bases lay in between. The CDR3 has 16 amino acids. The CDR3 spells CASSYSSRRGGETQYF. CDR3 DNA: TGTGCCAGCAGTTACTCGAGTCGCAGGGGGGGAGAGACCCAGTACTTC.

This clonotype occurred many times. The chain employs TRBV6-1 and TRBJ2-5; maybe TRBD1 (6 bases). This CDR3 region has 13 residues. CDR1 MNHNS and CDR2 SASEGT come from the germline V gene. V was pared by 5 bases and J by 4 bases, with 11 bases between. The CDR3 region is CASSSAGVETQYF. CDR3 nucleotides: TGTGCCAGCAGTTCCGCAGGGGTAGAGACCCAGTACTTC.

The count of this clonotype is one. A much larger clone lies a single base off, so this may be a read error. The chain joins TRBV2 to TRBJ1-2, with a weak D call TRBD1 (5 bases). CDR3 length: 12 residues. CDR1 and CDR2 from the germline V gene are SNHLY and FYNNEI. The CDR3 nucleotides are TGTGTCATCAACTCCGGGGCCTATGGCTACACCTTC. This translates into CVINSGAYGYTF.

At least ten counts were recorded for this clonotype. This chain links TRBV11-2 with TRBJ2-7; D possibly matches TRBD1 or TRBD2 (6 bases each). Germline CDR1 is SGHAT and CDR2 is FQNNGV. V shed 1 base and J shed 3 bases, with 22 bases lying between them. The CDR3 length is 18 residues. CDR3 residues: CASSLVLGGAFGGYEQYF. Written as DNA, the CDR3 is TGTGCCAGCAGCTTAGTCCTGGGGGGCGCCTTCGGCGGCTACGAGCAGTACTTC.

This rearrangement joins TRBV12-3 or TRBV12-4 to TRBJ2-1, with 8 nucleotides matching TRBD2. Unmatched junction bases numbered 14, after V lost 7 bases and J lost 6 bases. This CDR3 comprises 16 residues. The DNA for the CDR3 is TGTGCCAGCACCGATTTACCGGGACTAGGCCTCAATGAGCAGTTCTTC. Translated, it gives CASTDLPGLGLNEQFF.

This clonotype appeared many times. The chain uses TRBV30 and TRBJ2-7, with 8 bases matching TRBD1. J gave up 3 bases and V 3 bases, and 10 bases lay outside the gene matches. The CDR3 contains 15 residues. Germline lookup yields CDR1 GTSNPN and CDR2 SVGIG (reference sequence). This CDR3 reads CAWSAIGQGGYEQYF. The CDR3 DNA is TGTGCCTGGAGCGCGATCGGACAGGGAGGCTACGAGCAGTACTTC.

This clonotype was observed many times. The chain carries TRBV6-1 and TRBJ1-5; weak D call: TRBD1 (5 bases). The CDR3 is 13 amino acids. In germline, CDR1 is MNHNS, CDR2 SASEGT. Trimming removed 7 bases at V and 4 bases at J, with 11 bases between. CDR3 nucleotides: TGTGCCAGCAATGCGGGGGGTAATCAGCCCCAGCATTTT. Translation gives CASNAGGNQPQHF.

This clonotype was detected ten times or more. V and J are TRBV28 and TRBJ2-1; 7 nucleotides match TRBD1. The CDR3 is made up of 11 amino acids. The germline CDR1 and CDR2 sequences are MDHEN and SYDVKM. J gave up 13 bases and V 6 bases, and 6 bases lay outside the gene matches. This CDR3 is CASSAGTDQFF. DNA for the CDR3: TGTGCCAGCAGCGCTGGGACAGATCAGTTCTTC.

This clonotype occurred many times. Written as DNA, the CDR3 is TGCAGTGCCTCATACAGGGCCGCAGATACGCAGTATTTT. This codes for CSASYRAADTQYF. The rearrangement joins TRBV20-1 to TRBJ2-3; D possibly corresponds to TRBD1 (6 bases). Per the germline V gene, CDR1 is DFQATT and CDR2 is SNEGSKA (reference sequence). This CDR3 comprises 13 residues. With 6 bases removed from V and 4 bases from J, the gap between germline ends came to 14 bases.

This clonotype was recorded at least ten times. This chain uses TRBV20-1 with TRBJ1-5; 7 bases fit TRBD1. The junction had 11 bases not matched to a gene; V was cut back by 0 bases and J by 6 bases. Germline lookup yields CDR1 DFQATT and CDR2 SNEGSKA (reference sequence). CDR3 length equals 16 residues. The chain's CDR3 is CSARDLGGGRGQPQHF. CDR3 coding DNA: TGCAGTGCTAGAGATTTGGGAGGGGGCCGTGGTCAGCCCCAGCATTTT.

This clonotype was observed many times. V usage is TRBV3-1 and J usage is TRBJ2-7, with D possibly TRBD1 on 6 matching bases. The CDR3 is 13 residues long. V was shortened by 0 bases and J by 12 bases, with 15 bases between the two germline ends. Germline values: CDR1 LGHDT, CDR2 YNNKEL (reference sequence). CDR3 coding DNA: TGTGCCAGCAGCCAAGAGGTGGGGGCCACGCGGTACTTC. Its protein product is CASSQEVGATRYF.

This clonotype was found many times. The chain combines TRBV3-1 with TRBJ1-2; the D gene is possibly TRBD1 (5 bases). In germline, CDR1 is LGHDT, CDR2 YNNKEL (reference sequence). This CDR3 has 17 amino acids. V gave up 0 bases and J gave up 4 bases, with 18 bases separating them. CDR3: CASSQDGGGIGAYGYTF. In DNA form, the CDR3 reads TGTGCCAGCAGCCAAGATGGGGGAGGCATCGGGGCCTATGGCTACACCTTC. Combining the CDR3 with reference TRBV3-1 and TRBJ1-2 gives the whole variable domain DTAVSQTPKYLVTQMGNDKSIKCEQNLGHDTMYWYKQDSKKFLKIMFSYNNKELIINETVPNRFSPKSPDKAHLNLHINSLELGDSAVYFCASSQDGGGIGAYGYTFGSGTRLTVV.

This clonotype was detected many times. The chain combines TRBV25-1 with TRBJ2-5; 10 nucleotides line up with TRBD2. There are 17 residues in the CDR3. The V gene end was trimmed by 7 bases and the J gene end by 13 bases; junction bases not matched to a gene: 24. Germline CDR1 MGHDK, CDR2 SYGVNS. The CDR3 DNA reads as TGTGCCAGCATGTTAGAGGAAGTAACTAGCGGGAAAGGGAGGACGTACTTC. Translation: CASMLEEVTSGKGRTYF.

The sample holds many counts of this clonotype. The chain recombines TRBV6-1 with TRBJ1-6, with D possibly being TRBD1 (5 bases). The CDR3 totals 14 residues. The V end lost 7 bases, the J end lost 5 bases, and 12 bases lay between the germline ends. Germline V gene data show CDR1 as MNHNS and CDR2 as SASEGT. The CDR3 sequence: CASKGTGNNSPLHF. The CDR3 nucleotides read TGTGCCAGCAAGGGGACGGGGAATAATTCACCCCTCCACTTT.